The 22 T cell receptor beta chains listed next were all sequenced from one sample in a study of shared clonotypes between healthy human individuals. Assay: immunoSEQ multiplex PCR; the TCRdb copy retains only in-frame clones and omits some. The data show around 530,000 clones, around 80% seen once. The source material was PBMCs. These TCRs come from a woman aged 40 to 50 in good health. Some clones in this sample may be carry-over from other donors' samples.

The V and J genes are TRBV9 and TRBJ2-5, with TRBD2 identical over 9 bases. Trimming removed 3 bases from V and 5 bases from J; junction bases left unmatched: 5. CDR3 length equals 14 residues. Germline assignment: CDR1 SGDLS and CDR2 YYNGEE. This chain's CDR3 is CASSALAGGETQYF. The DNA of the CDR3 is TGTGCCAGCAGCGCACTAGCGGGTGGCGAGACCCAGTACTTC.

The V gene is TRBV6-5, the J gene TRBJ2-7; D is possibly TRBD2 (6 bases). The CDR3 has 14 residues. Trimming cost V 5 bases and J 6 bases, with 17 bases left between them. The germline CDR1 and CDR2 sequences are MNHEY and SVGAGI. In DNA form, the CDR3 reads TGTGCCAGCAGTCGGACTACTACGAGAGGCGAGCAGTACTTC. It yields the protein CASSRTTTRGEQYF.

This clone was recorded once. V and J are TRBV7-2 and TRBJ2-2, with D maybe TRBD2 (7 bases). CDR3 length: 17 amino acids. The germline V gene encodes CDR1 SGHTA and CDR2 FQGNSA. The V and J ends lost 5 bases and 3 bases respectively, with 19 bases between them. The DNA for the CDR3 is TGTGCCAGCAGCCCCATGAGGGGGAGGGACTACACCGGGGAGCTGTTTTTT. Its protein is CASSPMRGRDYTGELFF. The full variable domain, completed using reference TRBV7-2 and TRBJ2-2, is GAGVSQSPSNKVTEKGKDVELRCDPISGHTALYWYRQSLGQGLEFLIYFQGNSAPDKSGLPSDRFSAERTGGSVSTLTIQRTQQEDSAVYLCASSPMRGRDYTGELFFGEGSRLTVL.

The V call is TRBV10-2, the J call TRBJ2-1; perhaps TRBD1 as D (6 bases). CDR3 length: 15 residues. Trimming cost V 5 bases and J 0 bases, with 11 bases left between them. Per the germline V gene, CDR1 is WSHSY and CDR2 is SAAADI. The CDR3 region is CASSSDRGSYNEQFF. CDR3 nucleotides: TGCGCCAGCAGTTCGGACAGAGGCTCCTACAATGAGCAGTTCTTC.

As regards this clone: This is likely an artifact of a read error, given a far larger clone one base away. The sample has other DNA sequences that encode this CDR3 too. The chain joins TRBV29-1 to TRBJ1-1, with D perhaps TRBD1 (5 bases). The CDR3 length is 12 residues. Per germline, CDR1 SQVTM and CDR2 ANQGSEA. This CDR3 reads CSVGDSNTEAFF. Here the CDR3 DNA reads TGTAGCGTCGGTGACAGTAACACTGAAGCTTTCTTT. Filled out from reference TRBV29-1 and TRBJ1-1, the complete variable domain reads SAVISQKPSRDICQRGTSLTIQCQVDSQVTMMFWYRQQPGQSLTLIATANQGSEATYESGFVIDKFPISRPNLTFSTLTVSNMSPEDSSIYLCSVGDSNTEAFFGQGTRLTVV.

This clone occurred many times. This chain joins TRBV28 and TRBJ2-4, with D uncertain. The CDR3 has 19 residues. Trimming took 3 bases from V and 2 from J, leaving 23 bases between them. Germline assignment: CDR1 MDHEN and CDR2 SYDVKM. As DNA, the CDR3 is TGTGCCAGCAGTTTGTTTCAGTCCATCCACGGGTTGCCCAAAAACATTCAGTACTTC. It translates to CASSLFQSIHGLPKNIQYF.

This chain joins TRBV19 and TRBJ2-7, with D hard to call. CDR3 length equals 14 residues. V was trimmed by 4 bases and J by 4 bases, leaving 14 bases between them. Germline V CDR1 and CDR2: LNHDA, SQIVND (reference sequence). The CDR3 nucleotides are TGTGCCAGTAGTAAGCCCATTTCCGAGTACGAGCAGTACTTC. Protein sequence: CASSKPISEYEQYF.

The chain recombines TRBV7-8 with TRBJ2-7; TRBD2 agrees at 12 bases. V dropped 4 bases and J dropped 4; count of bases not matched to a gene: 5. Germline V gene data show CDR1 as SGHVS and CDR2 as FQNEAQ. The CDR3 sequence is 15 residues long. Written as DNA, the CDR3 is TGTGCCAGCAGCTCCCCGGGACTAGCGGGTTACGAGCAGTACTTC. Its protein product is CASSSPGLAGYEQYF. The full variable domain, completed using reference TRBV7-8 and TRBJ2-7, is GAGVSQSPRYKVAKRGQDVALRCDPISGHVSLFWYQQALGQGPEFLTYFQNEAQLDKSGLPSDRFFAERPEGSVSTLKIQRTQQEDSAVYLCASSSPGLAGYEQYFGPGTRLTVT.

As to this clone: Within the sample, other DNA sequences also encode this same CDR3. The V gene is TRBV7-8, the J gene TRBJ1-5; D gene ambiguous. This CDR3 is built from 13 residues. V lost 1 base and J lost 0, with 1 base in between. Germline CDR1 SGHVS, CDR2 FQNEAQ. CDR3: CASSLVSNQPQHF. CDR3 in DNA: TGTGCCAGCAGCTTAGTTAGCAATCAGCCCCAGCATTTT. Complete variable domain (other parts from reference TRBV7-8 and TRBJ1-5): GAGVSQSPRYKVAKRGQDVALRCDPISGHVSLFWYQQALGQGPEFLTYFQNEAQLDKSGLPSDRFFAERPEGSVSTLKIQRTQQEDSAVYLCASSLVSNQPQHFGDGTRLSIL.

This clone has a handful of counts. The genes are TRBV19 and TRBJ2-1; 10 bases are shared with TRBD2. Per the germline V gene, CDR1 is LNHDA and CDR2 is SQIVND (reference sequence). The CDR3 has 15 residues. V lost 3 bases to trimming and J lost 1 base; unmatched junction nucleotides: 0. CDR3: CASSMGLASYNEQFF. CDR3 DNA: TGTGCCAGTAGTATGGGACTAGCGTCCTACAATGAGCAGTTCTTC. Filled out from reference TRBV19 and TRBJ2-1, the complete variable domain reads DGGITQSPKYLFRKEGQNVTLSCEQNLNHDAMYWYRQDPGQGLRLIYYSQIVNDFQKGDIAEGYSVSREKKESFPLTVTSAQKNPTAFYLCASSMGLASYNEQFFGPGTRLTVL.

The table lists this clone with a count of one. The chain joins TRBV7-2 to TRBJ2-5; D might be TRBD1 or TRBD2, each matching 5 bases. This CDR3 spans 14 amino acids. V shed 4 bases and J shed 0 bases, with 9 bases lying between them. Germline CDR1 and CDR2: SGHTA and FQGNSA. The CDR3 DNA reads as TGTGCCAGCAGCTCGTGGGGGTACCAAGAGACCCAGTACTTC. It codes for CASSSWGYQETQYF.

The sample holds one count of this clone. The CDR3 region is CASSILPGGGVETQYF. Here the CDR3 DNA reads TGTGCCAGTAGTATTCTCCCGGGAGGGGGAGTAGAGACCCAGTACTTC. The J gene is TRBJ2-5, the V gene TRBV19; 8 nucleotides agree with TRBD2. V dropped 3 bases and J dropped 4; count of bases not matched to a gene: 10. The germline V gene encodes CDR1 LNHDA and CDR2 SQIVND (reference sequence). This CDR3 is 16 amino acids long.

The CDR3: CASSGTSGRGSDTQYF. CDR3 bases: TGTGCCAGCAGTGGGACTAGCGGGAGGGGTTCAGATACGCAGTATTTT. The V call is TRBV2, the J call TRBJ2-3, with 15 bases lining up with TRBD2. The V gene's germline CDR1 is SNHLY and CDR2 FYNNEI. The CDR3 covers 16 residues. Unmatched junction bases numbered 3, after V lost 4 bases and J lost 4 bases.

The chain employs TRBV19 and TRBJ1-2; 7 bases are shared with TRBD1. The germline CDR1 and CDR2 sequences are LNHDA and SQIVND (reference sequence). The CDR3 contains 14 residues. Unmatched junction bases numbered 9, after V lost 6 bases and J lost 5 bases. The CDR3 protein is CASSRGGDPYGYTF. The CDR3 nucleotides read TGTGCCAGTAGCAGAGGGGGCGATCCTTATGGCTACACCTTC.

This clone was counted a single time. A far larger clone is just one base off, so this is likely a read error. Written as DNA, the CDR3 is TGTGCCAGCAGCTTAGGCATGAACACTGAAGCTTTCTTT. This gives the protein CASSLGMNTEAFF. The genes are TRBV7-9 and TRBJ1-1; no clear D. The CDR3 totals 13 residues. Trimming left V 1 base short and J 0 bases short, with 3 bases between. Germline-derived CDR1 and CDR2 are SEHNR and FQNEAQ (reference sequence).

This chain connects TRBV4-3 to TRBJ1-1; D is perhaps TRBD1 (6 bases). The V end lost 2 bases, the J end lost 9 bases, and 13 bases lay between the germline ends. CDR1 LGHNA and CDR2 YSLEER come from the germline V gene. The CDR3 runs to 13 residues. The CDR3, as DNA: TGCGCCAGCAGCCAAACTAGGGGGGAAAAAGCTTTCTTT. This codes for CASSQTRGEKAFF.

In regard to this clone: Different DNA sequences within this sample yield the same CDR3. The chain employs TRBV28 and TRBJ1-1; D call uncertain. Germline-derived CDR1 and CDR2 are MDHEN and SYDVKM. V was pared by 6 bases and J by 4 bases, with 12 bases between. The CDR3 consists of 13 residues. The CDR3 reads CASSPTSFTEAFF. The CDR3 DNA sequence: TGTGCCAGCAGCCCGACCTCGTTCACTGAAGCTTTCTTT.

CDR3 sequence: CASSLRTGQNTGELFF. The CDR3 coding sequence is TGTGCCAGCTCACTTCGGACAGGTCAAAACACCGGGGAGCTGTTTTTT. The chain uses TRBV18 and TRBJ2-2; the match to TRBD1 covers 7 bases. Per germline, CDR1 KGHSH and CDR2 LQKENI. V lost 4 bases to trimming and J lost 2 bases; unmatched junction nucleotides: 7. The CDR3 is made up of 16 amino acids.

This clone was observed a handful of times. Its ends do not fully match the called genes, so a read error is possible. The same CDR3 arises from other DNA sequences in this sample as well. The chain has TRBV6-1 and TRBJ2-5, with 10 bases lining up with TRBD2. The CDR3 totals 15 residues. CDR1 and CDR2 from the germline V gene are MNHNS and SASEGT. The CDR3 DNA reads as TGCGCCAGCAGTGAAAAAGCGGGAGGGCCTGAGACCCAGTACTTC. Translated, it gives CASSEKAGGPETQYF.

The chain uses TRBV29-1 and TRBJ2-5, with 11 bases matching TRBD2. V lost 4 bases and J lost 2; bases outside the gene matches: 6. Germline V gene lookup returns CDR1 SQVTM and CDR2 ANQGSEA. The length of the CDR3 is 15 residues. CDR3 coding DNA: TGCAGCGTTGGACCGACTAGCGGGATGCAAGAGACCCAGTACTTC. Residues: CSVGPTSGMQETQYF.

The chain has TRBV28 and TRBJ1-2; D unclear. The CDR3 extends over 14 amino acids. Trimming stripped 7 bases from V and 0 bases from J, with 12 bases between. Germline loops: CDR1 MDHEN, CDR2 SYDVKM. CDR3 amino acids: CASNPPPANYGYTF. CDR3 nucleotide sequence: TGTGCCAGCAATCCCCCTCCAGCTAACTATGGCTACACCTTC.

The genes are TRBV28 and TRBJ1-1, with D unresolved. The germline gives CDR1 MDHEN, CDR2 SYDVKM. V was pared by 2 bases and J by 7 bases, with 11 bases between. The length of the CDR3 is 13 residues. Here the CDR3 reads CASSLGVQYEAFF. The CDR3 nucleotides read TGTGCCAGCAGTTTAGGGGTCCAGTATGAAGCTTTCTTT.